This T cell receptor (beta chain) was profiled in a study of shared T cell receptors in the human thymus. Using immunoSEQ multiplex PCR, the repertoire was profiled, and TCRdb retains in-frame clones only, with some absent. Here the sample spans hundreds of thousands of clones, around 95% being singletons. V gave up 4 bases and J gave up 2 bases; unmatched junction bases: 6. Germline assignment: CDR1 SGHRS and CDR2 YFSETQ. The CDR3 covers 16 residues. The chain joins TRBV5-1 to TRBJ2-3, with TRBD2 matching 11 bases. Sequencing used thymocytes. The sequence came from a human donor. Here the CDR3 DNA reads TGCGCCAGCAGCCTCGGACTAGCGGGCCACACAGATACGCAGTATTTT. It is translated as CASSLGLAGHTDTQYF.